The entry below gives a single T cell receptor (beta chain) sequence along with its context. Its antigen is unknown. Base-call qualities are not available, and no considerably larger clone is one nucleotide away. This specimen includes other DNA sequences encoding the same CDR3. TCR CDR3 regions were amplified from genomic DNA by multiplex PCR using the deep immunoSEQ assay. Extracted genomic DNA from each cell subset was spread evenly across all wells of several immunoSEQ 96-well plates, with each plate serving as a replicate. For sorted subsets, each replicate PCR was loaded with approximately 0.2 ug genomic DNA, equivalent to 25,000 to 35,000 T cell genomes. Purified libraries were quantified with a Qubit 3.0 fluorometer, sized on a Bioanalyzer 2100, and re-quantified with the KAPA Library Quantification kit. Each immunoSEQ 96-well plate was sequenced on its own single-read 150-cycle Illumina NextSeq 550 flow cell. Per the original workflow: Because the immunoSEQ output held only junctional sequences and lacked quality scores, the filtering could not match the filtering applied to full-length reads. To assign V/J genes and CDR3, sequences were annotated using PyIR, a Python wrapper for IgBLAST v1.9, with IMGT germline references. Any read was removed if the V/J assignment was weak (E-value above 1e-6), the CDR3 was missing, or the read contained stop codons, out-of-frame junctions, or ambiguous translated residues. V3J clonotypes were defined by identical inferred V gene, J gene, and CDR3 amino acid sequence. Percentage overlap between repertoires was calculated by dividing the number of shared unique clonotypes by the size of the smaller repertoire. Richness of each repertoire was evaluated using RTK rarefaction, the Chao1 estimator, and Recon v2.1 estimates of unobserved clonotypes. Generation probabilities were computed with OLGA for all TCRbeta clonotypes obtained by the gDNA method from four donors. TCRdb re-hosts the immuneACCESS table, in-frame sequences only. Its copies lack some clones; in the studies checked, an unresolved V gene accounts for under half of them, and the cause for the rest is not known. V and J calls and clone size are given by that table; D and trimming were obtained from the DNA. The sample table shows about 1.5 million clones, and nearly 99% are seen once. The top ten clonotypes cover 0.45% of the sample.

CDR1 KGHSH and CDR2 LQKENI are derived from the germline V gene. V was cut back by 2 bases and J by 0 bases, leaving a gap of 7 bases between them. From cysteine to phenylalanine, the CDR3 is 14 amino acids long. The kept DNA is CDR3 alone, 42 bases in frame from the first base. Healthy HIV-negative adults with no recently reported acute infections or vaccinations were included as donors. Only Caucasian adults living in Nashville, Tennessee, USA were represented among the donors. CD4+ T cells were enriched by magnetic negative selection, after which naive cells were positively selected on CD45RA and the negative fraction was taken as the memory subset. Blood was collected by leukapheresis, and PBMCs were isolated by Ficoll-Histopaque density gradient centrifugation and then cryopreserved in liquid nitrogen vapor phase. Analytical flow cytometry was used to check the purity and quantity of each magnetically sorted T cell population. Genomic DNA was isolated from every sorted fraction and measured by UV absorbance on a Nanodrop 2000c.

The source of the sample is a study of shared clonotypes between healthy human individuals (dated by TCRdb to about 2020). About the investigation overall: Three men and two women, aged 18 to 49 years, made up the cohort. For each donor, CD4 naive and CD4 memory were each run on three plates, CD8 naive on two plates, and CD8 memory on one plate. Each donor's leukapheresis produced roughly between roughly 0.85 and 10 billion PBMCs. To estimate repertoire size and how much clonotype sharing occurs between individuals, the study deeply sequenced the blood TCR repertoires of several healthy adults. To increase sequencing depth and limit assay-specific biases, different laboratories used diverse techniques to prepare libraries and sequence TCR repertoires. The investigation overall reported the following: Even with the large sequencing depth, rarefaction of the sorted-subset datasets indicated that sequencing was incomplete. Based on pairwise subsampling, the degree of clonotype sharing among donors was expected to be affected by sequencing depth. Compared with non-shared clonotypes, clonotypes shared by all four sorted-subset donors had higher generation probabilities. When a few donors were compared, the shared fraction of clonotypes was about 5.4% for naive CD4, 3% to 4% for naive CD8, 2% to 2.5% for memory CD4, and 0.35% to 0.5% for memory CD8. Naive subsets generally had larger estimated clonotype richness than memory subsets did. Only blood was sampled, and tissue TCR repertoires likely differ from those in blood. The small number of donors limited the genetic and exposure-history diversity represented.

This TCR derives from a man younger than 40 in good health. The sequence joins TRBV18 to TRBJ1-2, with no confidently assigned D gene. Specimen: naive CD4+ T cells sorted from blood. This specimen's cell subset or site label, per the study, means: CD45RA+ positively selected. The nucleotides read TGTGCCAGCTCACCAGGAGCTGCTAACTATGGCTACACCTTC. This sequence encodes CASSPGAANYGYTF.